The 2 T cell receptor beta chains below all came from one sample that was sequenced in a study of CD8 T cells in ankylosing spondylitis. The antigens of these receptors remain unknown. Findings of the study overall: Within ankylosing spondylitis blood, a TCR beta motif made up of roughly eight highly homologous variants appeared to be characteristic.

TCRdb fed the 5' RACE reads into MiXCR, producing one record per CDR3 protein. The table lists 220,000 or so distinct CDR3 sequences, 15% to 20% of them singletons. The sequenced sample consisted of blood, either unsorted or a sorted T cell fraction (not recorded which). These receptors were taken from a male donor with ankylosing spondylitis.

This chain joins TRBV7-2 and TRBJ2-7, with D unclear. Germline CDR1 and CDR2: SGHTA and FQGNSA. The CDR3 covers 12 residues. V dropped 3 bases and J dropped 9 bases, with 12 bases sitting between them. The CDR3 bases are TGTGCCAGCAGCTTCATGGCCGGTGGGCAGTACTTC. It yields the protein CASSFMAGGQYF. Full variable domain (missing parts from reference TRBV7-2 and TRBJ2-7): GAGVSQSPSNKVTEKGKDVELRCDPISGHTALYWYRQSLGQGLEFLIYFQGNSAPDKSGLPSDRFSAERTGGSVSTLTIQRTQQEDSAVYLCASSFMAGGQYFGPGTRLTVT.

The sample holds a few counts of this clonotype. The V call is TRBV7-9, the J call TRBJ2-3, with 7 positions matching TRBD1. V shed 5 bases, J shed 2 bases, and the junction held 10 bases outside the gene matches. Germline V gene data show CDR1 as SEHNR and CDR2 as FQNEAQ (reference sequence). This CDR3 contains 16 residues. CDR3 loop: CASSGPGGQLTDTQYF. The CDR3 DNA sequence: TGTGCCAGCAGCGGGCCAGGGGGACAACTCACAGATACGCAGTATTTT.